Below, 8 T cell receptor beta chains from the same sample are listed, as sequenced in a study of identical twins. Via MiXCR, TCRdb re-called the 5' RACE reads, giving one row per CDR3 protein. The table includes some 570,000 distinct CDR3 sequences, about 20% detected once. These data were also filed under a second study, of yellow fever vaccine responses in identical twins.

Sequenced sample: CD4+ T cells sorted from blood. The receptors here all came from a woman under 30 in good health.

CDR3: CASSLAGARGTEAFF. The CDR3 nucleotides read TGCGCCAGCAGCTTGGCGGGGGCGCGAGGCACTGAAGCTTTCTTT. The chain has TRBV5-1 and TRBJ1-1, with D perhaps TRBD1 (6 bases). The CDR3 has 15 amino acids. Germline V gene data show CDR1 as SGHRS and CDR2 as YFSETQ. The germline V and J ends were trimmed by 0 bases and 4 bases, with 13 bases remaining between them.

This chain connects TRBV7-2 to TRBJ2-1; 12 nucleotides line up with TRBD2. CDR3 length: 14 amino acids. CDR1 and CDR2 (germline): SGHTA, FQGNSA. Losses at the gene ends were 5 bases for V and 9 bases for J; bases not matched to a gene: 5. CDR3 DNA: TGTGCCAGCAGCGCAAGACTAGCGGGAGTTGAGCAGTTCTTC. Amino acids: CASSARLAGVEQFF.

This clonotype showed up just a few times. The CDR3 bases are TGCGCCAGCGGAACGGGGAGCACAGATACGCAGTATTTT. As protein: CASGTGSTDTQYF. The chain recombines TRBV5-1 with TRBJ2-3; a possible D gene is TRBD2 (5 bases). In germline, CDR1 is SGHRS, CDR2 YFSETQ. The CDR3 is 13 residues long. Between the trimmed V and J ends, which lost 7 bases and 0 bases, there was a span of 9 bases.

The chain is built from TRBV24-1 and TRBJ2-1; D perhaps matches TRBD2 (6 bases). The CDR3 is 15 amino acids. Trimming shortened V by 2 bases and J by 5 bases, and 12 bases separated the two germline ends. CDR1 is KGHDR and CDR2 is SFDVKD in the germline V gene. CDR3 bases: TGTGCCACCAGTGATTGGGGAGGAGGTCACAATGAGCAGTTCTTC. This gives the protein CATSDWGGGHNEQFF.

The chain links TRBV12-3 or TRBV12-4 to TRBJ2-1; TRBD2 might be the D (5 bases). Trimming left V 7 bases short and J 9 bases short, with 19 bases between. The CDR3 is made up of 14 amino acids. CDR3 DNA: TGTGCCAGCACTTCCCGCCTAGGAGGCGGTGAGCAGTTCTTC. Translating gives CASTSRLGGGEQFF.

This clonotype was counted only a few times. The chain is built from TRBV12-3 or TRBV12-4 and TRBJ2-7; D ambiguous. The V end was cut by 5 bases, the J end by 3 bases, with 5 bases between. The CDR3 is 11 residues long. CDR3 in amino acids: CASSGFYEQYF. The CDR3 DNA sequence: TGTGCCAGCAGTGGCTTCTACGAGCAGTACTTC.

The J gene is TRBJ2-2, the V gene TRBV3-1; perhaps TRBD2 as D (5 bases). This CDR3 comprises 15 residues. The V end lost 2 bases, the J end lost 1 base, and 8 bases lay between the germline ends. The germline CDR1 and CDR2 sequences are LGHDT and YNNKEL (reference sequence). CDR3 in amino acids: CASSQSGMNTGELFF. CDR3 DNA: TGTGCCAGCAGCCAATCGGGAATGAACACCGGGGAGCTGTTTTTT.

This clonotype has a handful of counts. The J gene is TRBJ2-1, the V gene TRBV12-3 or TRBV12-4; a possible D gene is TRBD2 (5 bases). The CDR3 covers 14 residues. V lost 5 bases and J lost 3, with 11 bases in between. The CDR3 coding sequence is TGTGCCAGCAGTACTCGGGAAATCTACAATGAGCAGTTCTTC. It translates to CASSTREIYNEQFF.